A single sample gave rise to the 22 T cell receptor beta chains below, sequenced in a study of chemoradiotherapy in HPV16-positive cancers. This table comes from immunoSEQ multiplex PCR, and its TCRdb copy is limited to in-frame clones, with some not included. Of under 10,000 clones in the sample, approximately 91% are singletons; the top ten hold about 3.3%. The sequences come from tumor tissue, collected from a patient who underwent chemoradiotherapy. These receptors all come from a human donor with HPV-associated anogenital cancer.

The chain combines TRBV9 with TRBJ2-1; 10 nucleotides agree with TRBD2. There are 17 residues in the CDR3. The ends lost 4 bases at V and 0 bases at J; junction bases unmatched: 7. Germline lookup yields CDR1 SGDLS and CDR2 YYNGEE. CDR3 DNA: TGTGCCAGCAGCCATCAGAGCGGGGGGGCCTCCTACAATGAGCAGTTCTTC. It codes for CASSHQSGGASYNEQFF. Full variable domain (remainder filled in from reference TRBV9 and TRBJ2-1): DSGVTQTPKHLITATGQRVTLRCSPRSGDLSVYWYQQSLDQGLQFLIQYYNGEERAKGNILERFSAQQFPDLHSELNLSSLELGDSALYFCASSHQSGGASYNEQFFGPGTRLTVL.

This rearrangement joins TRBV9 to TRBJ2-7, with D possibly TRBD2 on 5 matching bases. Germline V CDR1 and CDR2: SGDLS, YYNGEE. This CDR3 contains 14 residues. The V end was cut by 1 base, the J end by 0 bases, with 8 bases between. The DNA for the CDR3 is TGTGCCAGCAGCGTACCGCGGGCCTCCTACGAGCAGTACGTC. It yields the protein CASSVPRASYEQYV.

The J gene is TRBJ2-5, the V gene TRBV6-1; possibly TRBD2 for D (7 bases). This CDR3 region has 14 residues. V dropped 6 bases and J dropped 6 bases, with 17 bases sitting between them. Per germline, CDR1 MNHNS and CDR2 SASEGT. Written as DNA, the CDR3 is TGTGCCAGCAGACAGGGAGGGGGAATAAAGACCCAGTACTTC. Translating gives CASRQGGGIKTQYF.

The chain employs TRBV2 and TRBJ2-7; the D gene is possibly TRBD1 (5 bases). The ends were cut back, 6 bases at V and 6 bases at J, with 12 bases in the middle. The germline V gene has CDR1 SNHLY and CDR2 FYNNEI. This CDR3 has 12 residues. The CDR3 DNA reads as TGTGCCAGCAGGGGAATAGGGGTCGAGCAGTACGTC. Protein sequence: CASRGIGVEQYV.

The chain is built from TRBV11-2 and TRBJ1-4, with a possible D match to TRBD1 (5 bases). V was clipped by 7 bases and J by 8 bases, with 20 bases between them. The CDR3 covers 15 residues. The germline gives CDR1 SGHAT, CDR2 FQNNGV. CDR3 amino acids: CASNSGAAGREKLFF. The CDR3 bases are TGTGCCAGCAACTCTGGGGCGGCCGGAAGAGAAAAACTGTTTTTT.

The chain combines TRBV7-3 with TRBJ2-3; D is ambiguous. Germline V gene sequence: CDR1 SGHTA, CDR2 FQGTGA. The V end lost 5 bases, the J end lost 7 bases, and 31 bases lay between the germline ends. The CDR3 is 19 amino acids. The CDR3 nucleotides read TGTGCCAGCAGCCCGAACCCGAGCCTAGTTGGAGCCCGGCCGAATACGCAGTATTTT. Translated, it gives CASSPNPSLVGARPNTQYF. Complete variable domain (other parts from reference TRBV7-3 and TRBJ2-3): GAGVSQTPSNKVTEKGKYVELRCDPISGHTALYWYRQSLGQGPEFLIYFQGTGAADDSGLPNDRFFAVRPEGSVSTLKIQRTERGDSAVYLCASSPNPSLVGARPNTQYFGPGTRLTVL.

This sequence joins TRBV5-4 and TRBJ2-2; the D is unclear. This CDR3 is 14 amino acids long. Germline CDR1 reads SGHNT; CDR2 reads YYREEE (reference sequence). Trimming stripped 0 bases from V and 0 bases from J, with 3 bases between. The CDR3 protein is CASSLVSNTGELFF. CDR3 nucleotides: TGTGCCAGCAGCTTGGTCTCGAACACCGGGGAGCTGTTTTTT.

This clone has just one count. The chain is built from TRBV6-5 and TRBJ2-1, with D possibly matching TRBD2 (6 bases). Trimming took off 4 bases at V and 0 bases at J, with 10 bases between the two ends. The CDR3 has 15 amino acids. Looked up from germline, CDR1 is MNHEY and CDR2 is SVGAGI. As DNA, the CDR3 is TGTGCCAGCAGTTGGGACTCCCGCTCCTACAATGAGCAGTTCTTC. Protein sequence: CASSWDSRSYNEQFF.

CDR3 in DNA: TGTGCCAGCAGCTTGAGGGCAGGGCTCAACACTGAAGCTTTCTTT. It translates to CASSLRAGLNTEAFF. The chain carries TRBV11-2 and TRBJ1-1, with D perhaps TRBD1 (5 bases). Germline V lookup: CDR1 SGHAT, CDR2 FQNNGV. Trimming stripped 3 bases from V and 2 bases from J, with 13 bases between. The CDR3 has 15 amino acids.

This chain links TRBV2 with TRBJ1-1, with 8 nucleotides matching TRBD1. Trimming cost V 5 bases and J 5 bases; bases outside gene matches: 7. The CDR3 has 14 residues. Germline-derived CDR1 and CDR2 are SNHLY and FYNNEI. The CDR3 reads CASSPPRQGTEAFF. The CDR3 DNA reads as TGTGCCAGCAGTCCCCCCCGACAGGGGACTGAAGCTTTCTTT.

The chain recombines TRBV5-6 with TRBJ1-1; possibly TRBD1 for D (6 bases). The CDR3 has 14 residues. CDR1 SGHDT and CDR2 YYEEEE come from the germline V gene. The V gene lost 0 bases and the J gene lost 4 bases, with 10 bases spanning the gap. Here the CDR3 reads CASSLVGGGTEAFF. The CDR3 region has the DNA TGTGCCAGCAGCTTGGTTGGGGGCGGCACTGAAGCTTTCTTT.

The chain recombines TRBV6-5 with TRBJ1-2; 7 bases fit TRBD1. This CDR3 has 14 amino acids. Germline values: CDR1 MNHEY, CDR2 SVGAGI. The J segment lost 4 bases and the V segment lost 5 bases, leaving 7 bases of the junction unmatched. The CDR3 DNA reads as TGTGCCAGCAGTCGACAGGGCTTTGGCTATGGCTACACCTTC. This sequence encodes CASSRQGFGYGYTF.

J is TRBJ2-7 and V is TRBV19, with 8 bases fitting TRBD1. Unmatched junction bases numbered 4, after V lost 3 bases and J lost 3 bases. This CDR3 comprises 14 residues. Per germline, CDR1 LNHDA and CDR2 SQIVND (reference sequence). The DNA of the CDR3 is TGTGCCAGTAGTATTGGGACAGGACTCTACGAGCAGTACTTC. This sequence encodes CASSIGTGLYEQYF.

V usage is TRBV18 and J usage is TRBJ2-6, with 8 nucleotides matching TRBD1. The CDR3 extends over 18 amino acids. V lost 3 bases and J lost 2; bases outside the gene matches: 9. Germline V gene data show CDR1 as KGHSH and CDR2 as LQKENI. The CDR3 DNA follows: TGTGCCAGCTCACCTCTACCAGTACAGGGGGCTGGGGCCAACGTCCTGACTTTC. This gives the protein CASSPLPVQGAGANVLTF. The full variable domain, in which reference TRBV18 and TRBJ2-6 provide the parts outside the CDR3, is NAGVMQNPRHLVRRRGQEARLRCSPMKGHSHVYWYRQLPEEGLKFMVYLQKENIIDESGMPKERFSAEFPKEGPSILRIQQVVRGDSAAYFCASSPLPVQGAGANVLTFGAGSRLTVL.

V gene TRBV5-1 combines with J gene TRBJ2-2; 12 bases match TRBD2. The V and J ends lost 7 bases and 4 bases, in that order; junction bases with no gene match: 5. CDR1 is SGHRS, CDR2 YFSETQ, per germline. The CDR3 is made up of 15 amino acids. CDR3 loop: CASVGTSGPTGELFF. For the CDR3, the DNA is TGCGCCAGCGTTGGGACTAGCGGGCCCACCGGGGAGCTGTTTTTT.

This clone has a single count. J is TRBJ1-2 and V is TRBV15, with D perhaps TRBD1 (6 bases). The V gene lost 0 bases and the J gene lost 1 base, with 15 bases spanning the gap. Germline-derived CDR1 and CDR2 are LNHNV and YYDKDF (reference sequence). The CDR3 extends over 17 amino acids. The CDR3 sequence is CATSRDLGRGDNYGYTF. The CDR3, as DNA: TGTGCCACCAGCAGAGATCTCGGGAGGGGGGATAACTATGGCTACACCTTC.

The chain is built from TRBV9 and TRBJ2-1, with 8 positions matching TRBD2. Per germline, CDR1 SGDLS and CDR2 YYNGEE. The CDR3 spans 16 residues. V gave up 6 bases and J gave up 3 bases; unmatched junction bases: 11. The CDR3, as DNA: TGTGCCAGCAACTTAGGTGGTAGCGGGGTCTACAATGAGCAGTTCTTC. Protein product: CASNLGGSGVYNEQFF.

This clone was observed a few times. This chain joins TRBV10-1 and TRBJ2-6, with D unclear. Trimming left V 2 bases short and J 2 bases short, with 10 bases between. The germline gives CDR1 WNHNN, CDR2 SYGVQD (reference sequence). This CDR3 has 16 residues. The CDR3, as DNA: TGCGCCAGCAGTGAGGGGCTTAACGCTGGGGCCAACGTCCTGACTTTC. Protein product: CASSEGLNAGANVLTF.

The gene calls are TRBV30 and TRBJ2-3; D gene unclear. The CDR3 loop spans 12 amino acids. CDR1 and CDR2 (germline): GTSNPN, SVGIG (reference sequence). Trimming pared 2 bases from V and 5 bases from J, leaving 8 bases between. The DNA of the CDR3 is TGTGCCTGGAGTACTGGCCAAGATACGCAGTATTTT. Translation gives CAWSTGQDTQYF.

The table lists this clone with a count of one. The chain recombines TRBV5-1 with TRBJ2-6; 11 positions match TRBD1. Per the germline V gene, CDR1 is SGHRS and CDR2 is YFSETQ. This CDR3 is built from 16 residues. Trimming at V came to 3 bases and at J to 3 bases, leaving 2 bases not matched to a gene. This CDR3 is CASSWTGGGGANVLTF. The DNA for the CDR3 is TGCGCCAGCAGCTGGACAGGGGGCGGTGGGGCCAACGTCCTGACTTTC. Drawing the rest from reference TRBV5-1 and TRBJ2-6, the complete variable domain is KAGVTQTPRYLIKTRGQQVTLSCSPISGHRSVSWYQQTPGQGLQFLFEYFSETQRNKGNFPGRFSGRQFSNSRSEMNVSTLELGDSALYLCASSWTGGGGANVLTFGAGSRLTVL.

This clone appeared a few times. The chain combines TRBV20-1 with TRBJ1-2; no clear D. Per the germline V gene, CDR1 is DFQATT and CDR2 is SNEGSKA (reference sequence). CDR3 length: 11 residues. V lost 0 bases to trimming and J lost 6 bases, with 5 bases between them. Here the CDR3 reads CSARDFDGYTF. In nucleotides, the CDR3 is TGCAGTGCTAGAGATTTCGATGGCTACACCTTC.

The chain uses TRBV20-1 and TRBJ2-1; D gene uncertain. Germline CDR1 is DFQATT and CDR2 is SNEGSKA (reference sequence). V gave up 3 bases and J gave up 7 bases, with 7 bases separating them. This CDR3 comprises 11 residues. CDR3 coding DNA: TGCAGTGCTAGGGATCCTAATGAGCAGTTCTTC. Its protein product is CSARDPNEQFF.